A single sample is the source of the 14 T cell receptor beta chains below, sequenced in a study of T cell responses to AZD1222 COVID-19 vaccine. The table came from immunoSEQ multiplex PCR; TCRdb's copy has only in-frame clones and leaves some out. Of approximately 150,000 clones in the sample, about 86% were seen once. The source material was peripheral blood, sampled 28 days after the second AZD1222 dose. These receptors came from an adult who received the AZD1222 COVID-19 vaccine.

The chain couples TRBV7-2 to TRBJ2-7, with 8 nucleotides matching TRBD2. This CDR3 region has 18 residues. The J segment lost 2 bases and the V segment lost 5 bases, leaving 17 bases of the junction unmatched. The germline V gene has CDR1 SGHTA and CDR2 FQGNSA. The CDR3 coding sequence is TGTGCCAGCAGCCTCACGGGGGGGAGCAGCGAATTAACCTACGAGCAGTACTTC. Amino acids: CASSLTGGSSELTYEQYF.

J is TRBJ2-2 and V is TRBV18; D assignment may be TRBD1 or TRBD2 (5 bases each). The V gene's germline CDR1 is KGHSH and CDR2 LQKENI. The CDR3 is 18 amino acids. Between the trimmed V and J ends, which lost 3 bases and 4 bases, there was a span of 21 bases. The CDR3 nucleotides read TGTGCCAGCTCACCGCATGATCCCGGGACCGTCATCACCGGGGAGCTGTTTTTT. It specifies CASSPHDPGTVITGELFF.

This clone was detected only once. The chain carries TRBV4-2 and TRBJ1-6; D not resolved. This CDR3 comprises 15 residues. The V end was cut by 4 bases, the J end by 9 bases, with 16 bases between. Germline CDR1 and CDR2: LGHNA and YNFKEQ. CDR3 region: CASSPLNHEGSPLHF. The CDR3 DNA sequence: TGTGCCAGCAGCCCACTGAATCACGAGGGTTCACCCCTCCACTTT.

This chain uses TRBV30 with TRBJ2-4; D is unresolved. Trimming pared 0 bases from V and 7 bases from J, leaving 4 bases between. The germline V gene has CDR1 GTSNPN and CDR2 SVGIG (reference sequence). The CDR3 is 11 residues long. Here the CDR3 DNA reads TGTGCCTGGAGTGTAGGGAACATTCAGTACTTC. Translation: CAWSVGNIQYF.

The table lists this clone with a count of one. The rearrangement joins TRBV11-2 to TRBJ2-7; D uncertain. This CDR3 contains 17 residues. Germline lookup yields CDR1 SGHAT and CDR2 FQNNGV. V was pared by 1 base and J by 2 bases, with 18 bases between. The CDR3 protein is CASSLVPAHKLTYEQYF. The DNA for the CDR3 is TGTGCCAGCAGCTTAGTCCCAGCCCATAAACTGACCTACGAGCAGTACTTC. The full variable domain, rest sourced from reference TRBV11-2 and TRBJ2-7, is EAGVAQSPRYKIIEKRQSVAFWCNPISGHATLYWYQQILGQGPKLLIQFQNNGVVDDSQLPKDRFSAERLKGVDSTLKIQPAKLEDSAVYLCASSLVPAHKLTYEQYFGPGTRLTVT.

This sequence joins TRBV12-5 and TRBJ1-1; unclear D gene. V was shortened by 10 bases and J by 0 bases, with 6 bases between the two germline ends. Germline V gives CDR1 LGHNT, CDR2 FRNRAP. The CDR3 runs 11 residues. The CDR3 DNA follows: TGTGCTACGCGGGTGAACACTGAAGCTTTCTTT. It codes for CATRVNTEAFF.

J is TRBJ2-4 and V is TRBV6-2 or TRBV6-3; D might be TRBD1 (6 bases). This CDR3 has 18 residues. Trimming stripped 4 bases from V and 0 bases from J, with 19 bases between. Germline V gives CDR1 MNHEY, CDR2 SVGEGT. The CDR3 loop is CASSFRRDNLLAKNIQYF. In DNA, the CDR3 is TGTGCCAGCAGTTTCCGACGGGACAATTTATTAGCCAAAAACATTCAGTACTTC.

The genes are TRBV28 and TRBJ2-2, with a tentative D call TRBD2 (6 bases). V was clipped by 10 bases and J by 0 bases, with 12 bases between them. The CDR3 extends over 14 amino acids. The germline gives CDR1 MDHEN, CDR2 SYDVKM. CDR3 amino acids: CAMGGRSNTGELFF. The CDR3 DNA reads as TGTGCCATGGGAGGACGTTCGAACACCGGGGAGCTGTTTTTT.

The chain carries TRBV9 and TRBJ2-1; 13 bases map to TRBD2. The germline CDR1 and CDR2 sequences are SGDLS and YYNGEE. The ends lost 3 bases at V and 6 bases at J; junction bases unmatched: 3. The CDR3 sequence is 15 residues long. CDR3 in amino acids: CASSAGLAGPNEQFF. The CDR3 DNA sequence: TGTGCCAGCAGCGCGGGACTAGCGGGACCCAATGAGCAGTTCTTC.

In DNA, the CDR3 is TGTGCCAGCAGTTTATTGGGCGCGGCTGGAACCTACGAGCAGTACTTC. Translation gives CASSLLGAAGTYEQYF. The chain is built from TRBV27 and TRBJ2-7; D is uncertain. The V end was cut by 1 base, the J end by 2 bases, with 15 bases between. This CDR3 has 16 amino acids. Germline V gene lookup returns CDR1 MNHEY and CDR2 SMNVEV (reference sequence).

The rearrangement joins TRBV11-2 to TRBJ2-1; 10 bases fit TRBD2. The CDR3 runs to 16 residues. V trimming: 4 bases; J trimming: 10 bases; junction bases outside the gene matches: 13. Germline V gene data show CDR1 as SGHAT and CDR2 as FQNNGV. The CDR3 loop reads CASSSLAGIASREQFF. The CDR3 DNA is TGTGCCAGCAGCTCACTAGCGGGGATTGCCTCGAGGGAGCAGTTCTTC.

The V and J genes are TRBV5-1 and TRBJ2-3, with TRBD2 matching over 12 bases. The V and J ends lost 7 bases and 3 bases, in that order; junction bases with no gene match: 9. The CDR3 is 16 residues long. Germline V CDR1 and CDR2: SGHRS, YFSETQ. CDR3 loop: CASGPLTSGGTDTQYF. DNA of the CDR3: TGCGCCAGCGGTCCTCTGACTAGCGGGGGTACAGATACGCAGTATTTT.

This clone was seen a single time. This chain joins TRBV9 and TRBJ1-5; D is unresolved. Germline V CDR1 and CDR2: SGDLS, YYNGEE. V lost 0 bases, J lost 5 bases, and 6 bases lay in between. CDR3 length: 13 amino acids. CDR3 coding DNA: TGTGCCAGCAGCGTAGGAGCCGATCAGCCCCAGCATTTT. Translating gives CASSVGADQPQHF.

The chain employs TRBV28 and TRBJ1-1, with no clear D. V was cut by 2 bases and J by 11 bases, with 12 bases left in between. CDR1 MDHEN and CDR2 SYDVKM come from the germline V gene. This CDR3 spans 12 amino acids. The CDR3 reads CASSLGSWRAFF. The CDR3 DNA reads as TGTGCCAGCAGTTTAGGATCCTGGCGGGCTTTCTTT.